This TCR beta chain was sequenced for a study of blood T cell repertoires in COVID-19. Study information: Sources were T cells, B-cell-depleted T cells, or PBMCs; the material itself was cDNA or gDNA.

Two negative PCRs, clearance, or symptom resolution had been documented for recovered Cohort 3 donors. V gave up 3 bases and J gave up 3 bases; unmatched junction bases: 11. The CDR3 is 17 residues long. Germline CDR1 and CDR2: LNHDA and SQIVND (reference sequence). Repertoires were generated with immunoSEQ multiplex PCR, while TCRdb's copy carries only in-frame clones and drops some. The sample shows more than 450,000 clones, around 90% of them seen only once. The V call is TRBV19, the J call TRBJ1-2, with 9 bases that match TRBD1. Source material: PBMCs or T cells enriched from blood (not recorded which). This TCR was recovered from a young woman who had recovered from COVID-19. CDR3 DNA: TGTGCCAGTAGTATTTACAGGACAGGGGAGATTGACTATGGCTACACCTTC. This gives the protein CASSIYRTGEIDYGYTF.